This T cell receptor (beta chain) stems from a study of technical replicates of blood from several donors. Assay used: immunoSEQ multiplex PCR; TCRdb lists only in-frame clones, some missing. The sample contains about 13,000 clones, just over 85% of which appear only once. This CDR3 region has 14 residues. Deletions cut 3 bases from V and 3 bases from J, with 12 bases between. Germline-derived CDR1 and CDR2 are LNHDA and SQIVND (reference sequence). This receptor was identified in a human donor in good health. Sequenced: PBMCs. The V and J genes are TRBV19 and TRBJ2-7; D is ambiguous. CDR3 DNA sequence: TGTGCCAGTAGTATGATGGCAGGTCTCTACGAGCAGTACTTC. Translating gives CASSMMAGLYEQYF. Full variable domain (rest looked up from reference TRBV19 and TRBJ2-7): DGGITQSPKYLFRKEGQNVTLSCEQNLNHDAMYWYRQDPGQGLRLIYYSQIVNDFQKGDIAEGYSVSREKKESFPLTVTSAQKNPTAFYLCASSMMAGLYEQYFGPGTRLTVT.